Listed below are T cell receptor beta chains from one sample, sequenced in a study of blood T cell repertoires in COVID-19. The method was immunoSEQ multiplex PCR; TCRdb's version includes in-frame clones alone and lacks a portion of them. This sample carries around 260,000 clones, roughly nine tenths of them seen once, and the ten largest clones take 2% to 2.5%. Source material: peripheral blood. These receptors were taken from a woman aged 25 to 39 with COVID-19, enrolled during active disease. Both conserved end residues are part of each CDR3. D genes are given only for firm matches. Expanded clones are given a class, and other clones once, few, many or no size at all.

J gene,V gene,clone size,D gene,CDR3 protein,CDR3 DNA
TRBJ1-2,TRBV10-2,-,-,CASLPLGGSVGYTF,TGCGCCAGCCTACCCTTAGGAGGGAGTGTTGGCTACACCTTC
TRBJ1-1,TRBV3-1/TRBV3-2,once,-,CASSQDSSNTEAFF,TGTGCCAGCAGCCAAGATTCTAGTAACACTGAAGCTTTCTTT
TRBJ2-3,TRBV5-1,-,TRBD2,CASSLVLAGADTQYF,TGCGCCAGCAGCTTGGTTCTAGCGGGAGCAGATACGCAGTATTTT
TRBJ1-3,TRBV11-2,-,TRBD1,CASSQHEGAGNTIYF,TGTGCCAGCAGCCAACATGAGGGGGCGGGAAACACCATATATTTT
TRBJ2-1,TRBV10-2,-,TRBD2,CASSLGLAGYNEQFF,TGCGCCAGCAGCCTCGGACTAGCGGGTTACAATGAGCAGTTCTTC
TRBJ2-1,TRBV7-2,-,TRBD2,CASSFSSGRTYNEQFF,TGTGCCAGCAGCTTCAGTAGCGGGAGGACGTACAATGAGCAGTTCTTC
TRBJ2-1,TRBV6-6,-,-,CASSRSANNEQFF,TGTGCCAGCAGCCGTAGCGCCAACAATGAGCAGTTCTTC
TRBJ1-4,TRBV15,-,-,CATSRDGLPGEKLFF,TGTGCCACCAGCAGAGATGGTCTTCCGGGGGAAAAACTGTTTTTT
TRBJ2-5,TRBV13,-,TRBD2,CASSPPSGRGETQYF,TGTGCCAGCAGCCCCCCTAGCGGGAGAGGAGAGACCCAGTACTTC
TRBJ2-7,TRBV2,-,TRBD1,CASSEDRTGLYYEQYF,TGTGCCAGCAGTGAAGATCGGACAGGGCTCTACTACGAGCAGTACTTC
TRBJ1-5,TRBV27,-,-,CASSLAGVGQPQHF,TGTGCCAGCAGTTTAGCAGGGGTAGGGCAGCCCCAGCATTTT
TRBJ1-1,TRBV30,-,-,CAWSPGRVDATEAFF,TGTGCCTGGAGTCCCGGCAGGGTCGATGCCACTGAAGCTTTCTTT
TRBJ2-5,TRBV2,-,TRBD2,CASSESPGLAETQYF,TGTGCCAGCAGTGAATCCCCGGGACTAGCAGAGACCCAGTACTTC
TRBJ1-1,TRBV5-7,-,-,CASSLDPTPTEAFF,TGTGCCAGCAGCTTGGATCCCACTCCAACTGAAGCTTTCTTT
TRBJ2-5,TRBV12-3/TRBV12-4,-,-,CASSQEQETQYF,TGTGCCAGCAGCCAGGAACAAGAGACCCAGTACTTC
TRBJ2-7,TRBV5-4,-,TRBD2,CASSETSGLPYEQYF,TGTGCCAGCAGCGAGACTAGCGGGCTACCCTACGAGCAGTACTTC
TRBJ2-7,TRBV27,few,TRBD1,CASSLRTGSDEQYF,TGTGCCAGCAGTCTCCGGACAGGGTCGGACGAGCAGTACTTC
TRBJ1-5,TRBV2,-,-,CASSPGGGGNQPQHF,TGTGCCAGCAGCCCAGGAGGCGGGGGCAATCAGCCCCAGCATTTT
TRBJ1-1,TRBV28,-,TRBD1,CASSLFRGQGVTEAFF,TGTGCCAGCAGTTTATTCAGGGGACAGGGGGTAACTGAAGCTTTCTTT
TRBJ2-7,TRBV5-1,-,TRBD2,CASSLAGGPYEQYF,TGCGCCAGCAGCTTAGCGGGAGGGCCCTACGAGCAGTACTTC
TRBJ1-4,TRBV25-1,-,-,CASGHPGGNEKLFF,TGTGCCAGCGGTCACCCGGGAGGGAATGAAAAACTGTTTTTT
TRBJ2-5,TRBV5-1,-,-,CASSPEPRAGQETQYF,TGCGCCAGCAGCCCGGAGCCACGGGCGGGGCAAGAGACCCAGTACTTC
TRBJ2-3,TRBV5-1,-,-,CASSRGQPVDTQYF,TGCGCCAGCAGCCGAGGACAGCCGGTAGATACGCAGTATTTT
TRBJ1-3,TRBV27,-,-,CASSSKPPGNTIYF,TGTGCCAGCAGTTCCAAGCCACCTGGAAACACCATATATTTT
TRBJ2-7,TRBV5-1,-,TRBD2,CASSLQREGYEQYF,TGCGCCAGCAGCTTACAGCGGGAGGGGTACGAGCAGTACTTC
TRBJ1-2,TRBV28,-,-,CASRARVGYGYTF,TGTGCCAGCAGGGCGAGGGTTGGATATGGCTACACCTTC
TRBJ1-2,TRBV6-1,-,-,CASSESGIYGYTF,TGTGCCAGCAGTGAATCCGGGATCTATGGCTACACCTTC
TRBJ1-2,TRBV29-1,-,-,CSVEGRGSYGYTF,TGCAGCGTTGAAGGTCGGGGTTCCTATGGCTACACCTTC
TRBJ1-1,TRBV4-2,-,TRBD1,CASSQAPGQANTEAFF,TGTGCCAGCAGCCAAGCACCGGGACAGGCGAACACTGAAGCTTTCTTT